Shown below are 29 T cell receptor beta chains from a single sample sequenced in a study of long-term antiretroviral therapy in people with HIV. Survey-level immunoSEQ v3.0 assays were run. Method: immunoSEQ multiplex PCR; TCRdb's copy keeps in-frame clones and lacks some. The sample records roughly 16,000 clones, 80% to 85% being singletons. This material consisted of unsorted PBMCs, taken 0.3 years before starting antiretroviral therapy. Every receptor here comes from a man aged 45-60 years with HIV.

In its sample, this clone was seen a few times. V and J are TRBV5-1 and TRBJ1-2; D not certain. Germline assignment: CDR1 SGHRS and CDR2 YFSETQ. The V gene lost 2 bases and the J gene lost 2 bases, with 7 bases spanning the gap. The CDR3 covers 13 residues. Here the CDR3 DNA reads TGCGCCAGCAGCTTCCAGATAAACTATGGCTACACCTTC. Translating it yields CASSFQINYGYTF. Using reference TRBV5-1 and TRBJ1-2 for the parts outside the CDR3, the full variable domain is KAGVTQTPRYLIKTRGQQVTLSCSPISGHRSVSWYQQTPGQGLQFLFEYFSETQRNKGNFPGRFSGRQFSNSRSEMNVSTLELGDSALYLCASSFQINYGYTFGSGTRLTVV.

The V and J genes are TRBV5-1 and TRBJ2-1; no clear D gene. This CDR3 contains 12 residues. Germline CDR1 and CDR2: SGHRS and YFSETQ. Deletions cut 1 base from V and 10 bases from J, with 9 bases between. In DNA form, the CDR3 reads TGCGCCAGCAGCTTGTTGGCCACGGAGCAGTTCTTC. Its protein product is CASSLLATEQFF.

The rearrangement joins TRBV6-1 to TRBJ2-1, with D maybe TRBD2 (6 bases). From germline, CDR1 is MNHNS and CDR2 SASEGT. V lost 2 bases and J lost 8, with 16 bases in between. There are 15 residues in the CDR3. The CDR3 protein is CASSESSAGPDEQFF. The DNA for the CDR3 is TGTGCCAGCAGTGAATCTAGCGCAGGGCCCGATGAGCAGTTCTTC.

The sample holds a few counts of this clone. The chain recombines TRBV2 with TRBJ2-7; TRBD2 matches 9 bases. With 2 bases clipped from V and 9 bases from J, the junction kept 11 bases outside the gene matches. Germline V lookup: CDR1 SNHLY, CDR2 FYNNEI. The CDR3 runs 15 residues. The CDR3 bases are TGTGCCAGCAGTGAATGGTATAGCGGGGGCGTCGGGCAGTACTTC. Protein product: CASSEWYSGGVGQYF.

The rearrangement joins TRBV6-5 to TRBJ2-2; D may be TRBD1 (7 bases). V lost 9 bases and J 1 base, leaving 15 bases between the germline ends. Germline-derived CDR1 and CDR2 are MNHEY and SVGAGI. The CDR3 has 15 amino acids. The CDR3 region has the DNA TGTGCCAGTTCCAGGGGGGACTTGAACACCGGGGAGCTGTTTTTT. This sequence encodes CASSRGDLNTGELFF.

The gene calls are TRBV19 and TRBJ1-5; the D gene is possibly TRBD1 (6 bases). The CDR3 is made up of 18 amino acids. The germline gives CDR1 LNHDA, CDR2 SQIVND (reference sequence). V was trimmed by 5 bases and J by 3 bases, leaving 23 bases between them. The CDR3 loop is CASSWRRLANRVNQPQHF. CDR3 sequence (DNA): TGTGCCAGTAGTTGGCGCAGGTTGGCCAACAGGGTCAATCAGCCCCAGCATTTT.

The chain combines TRBV7-8 with TRBJ2-3, with 10 bases lining up with TRBD1. The CDR3 loop spans 15 amino acids. Germline V gene lookup returns CDR1 SGHVS and CDR2 FQNEAQ. Unmatched junction bases numbered 3, after V lost 5 bases and J lost 1 base. CDR3 DNA: TGTGCCAGCAGCGTCGGACAGGGGGGCACAGATACGCAGTATTTT. Translating gives CASSVGQGGTDTQYF.

CDR3: CASSEMYDTNYGYTF. The CDR3 region has the DNA TGTGCCAGCAGTGAGATGTACGACACAAACTATGGCTACACCTTC. The genes are TRBV6-1 and TRBJ1-2; no clear D. The CDR3 covers 15 residues. The germline V and J ends were trimmed by 3 bases and 2 bases, with 13 bases remaining between them. Germline loops: CDR1 MNHNS, CDR2 SASEGT.

V gene TRBV13 combines with J gene TRBJ1-1; 9 positions match TRBD1. This CDR3 is 15 amino acids long. CDR1 and CDR2 from the germline V gene are PRHDT and FYEKMQ (reference sequence). V gave up 3 bases and J gave up 1 base; unmatched junction bases: 3. CDR3 sequence reads: CASSLPGQGNTEAFF. In nucleotides, the CDR3 is TGTGCCAGCAGCTTGCCGGGACAGGGGAACACTGAAGCTTTCTTT.

The genes are TRBV28 and TRBJ1-1; a weak D match, TRBD1 (5 bases). V lost 6 bases and J lost 10, with 18 bases in between. The CDR3 spans 13 residues. Per germline, CDR1 MDHEN and CDR2 SYDVKM. The CDR3 coding sequence is TGTGCCAGCAGGCCTAGGGGAGGGTCCCCAGCTTTCTTT. Translated, it gives CASRPRGGSPAFF.

This chain uses TRBV6-4 with TRBJ2-1; the match to TRBD2 covers 13 bases. CDR3 length equals 15 residues. V was pared by 7 bases and J by 9 bases, with 9 bases of the junction left unmatched. Germline V CDR1 and CDR2: MRHNA, SNTAGT. CDR3 in amino acids: CASIPGTSGISEQFF. The CDR3 DNA is TGTGCCAGCATCCCAGGGACTAGCGGGATATCTGAGCAGTTCTTC.

V and J are TRBV19 and TRBJ2-7, with D uncertain. The CDR3 is made up of 14 amino acids. Germline V gene data show CDR1 as LNHDA and CDR2 as SQIVND (reference sequence). V was pared by 3 bases and J by 0 bases, with 9 bases between. CDR3 sequence (DNA): TGTGCCAGTAGTATGGGCCCGGTCTCCTACGAGCAGTACTTC. This encodes CASSMGPVSYEQYF.

V gene TRBV7-8 combines with J gene TRBJ2-7, with D possibly being TRBD1 or TRBD2 (5 bases each). Germline loops: CDR1 SGHVS, CDR2 FQNEAQ. The CDR3 is 14 amino acids. V lost 4 bases, J lost 0 bases, and 10 bases lay in between. The CDR3 DNA sequence: TGTGCCAGCAGCTCTCCAGGGAGCTCCTACGAGCAGTACTTC. Translating gives CASSSPGSSYEQYF.

The chain is built from TRBV6-6 and TRBJ2-2; a possible D gene is TRBD1 (6 bases). Trimming removed 4 bases at V and 5 bases at J, with 11 bases between. CDR3 length: 14 residues. From germline, CDR1 is MNHNY and CDR2 SVGAGI (reference sequence). The CDR3 sequence: CASSSYRVTGELFF. CDR3 DNA: TGTGCCAGCAGTTCCTACAGGGTGACCGGGGAGCTGTTTTTT.

The V call is TRBV28, the J call TRBJ1-5; weak D call: TRBD1 (6 bases). CDR3 length: 15 amino acids. Germline V CDR1 and CDR2: MDHEN, SYDVKM. V shed 3 bases and J shed 5 bases, with 14 bases lying between them. CDR3 DNA sequence: TGTGCCAGCAGTTTGAGGCCACAGGGTGATCAGCCCCAGCATTTT. Protein: CASSLRPQGDQPQHF.

The rearrangement uses TRBV5-4 and TRBJ2-7, with D hard to call. The germline V gene encodes CDR1 SGHNT and CDR2 YYREEE (reference sequence). This CDR3 contains 15 residues. Trimming took 0 bases from V and 3 from J, leaving 13 bases between them. For the CDR3, the DNA is TGTGCCAGCAGCTTGGAGACGTCTCAGTTCTACGAGCAGTACTTC. It encodes CASSLETSQFYEQYF.

The gene calls are TRBV4-3 and TRBJ2-5, with 15 bases lining up with TRBD2. The CDR3 runs to 18 residues. V lost 1 base, J lost 3 bases, and 6 bases stayed unmatched. CDR1 and CDR2 from the germline V gene are LGHNA and YSLEER. CDR3 DNA sequence: TGCGCCAGCAGCCAAGTACGGGGACTAGCGGGAGGAAAAGAGACCCAGTACTTC. This codes for CASSQVRGLAGGKETQYF.

CDR3 region: CASSAQTTDTQYF. In DNA, the CDR3 is TGTGCCAGCAGTGCGCAGACAACAGATACGCAGTATTTT. This sequence joins TRBV2 and TRBJ2-3; D not resolved. Germline V lookup: CDR1 SNHLY, CDR2 FYNNEI. Trimming shortened V by 4 bases and J by 3 bases, and 8 bases separated the two germline ends. The CDR3 runs 13 residues.

The chain is built from TRBV25-1 and TRBJ2-7; 8 nucleotides align to TRBD1. The J segment lost 6 bases and the V segment lost 7 bases, leaving 2 bases of the junction unmatched. The V gene's germline CDR1 is MGHDK and CDR2 SYGVNS. The CDR3 runs to 11 residues. CDR3 loop: CASIRGLEQYF. CDR3 nucleotides: TGTGCCAGCATCAGGGGGCTCGAGCAGTACTTC.

This clone was counted once. The chain couples TRBV4-3 to TRBJ2-7, with 7 bases matching TRBD1. The CDR3 covers 15 residues. Trimming removed 3 bases from V and 3 bases from J; junction bases left unmatched: 8. Per the germline V gene, CDR1 is LGHNA and CDR2 is YSLEER. The DNA of the CDR3 is TGCGCCAGCAGCCAGGGGCGGACAGGCAACTACGAGCAGTACTTC. This translates into CASSQGRTGNYEQYF.

The V and J genes are TRBV15 and TRBJ2-7; TRBD2 matches 7 bases. Germline V gene lookup returns CDR1 LNHNV and CDR2 YYDKDF (reference sequence). The CDR3 is 15 amino acids. V lost 0 bases to trimming and J lost 5 bases; unmatched junction nucleotides: 7. For the CDR3, the DNA is TGTGCCACCAGCAGAGATGGAGGGAGGGAGCACGAGCAGTACTTC. The encoded protein is CATSRDGGREHEQYF.

This clone occurred once. The J gene is TRBJ1-3, the V gene TRBV6-5; D is unclear. The germline CDR1 and CDR2 sequences are MNHEY and SVGAGI. CDR3 length equals 14 residues. V lost 6 bases, J lost 0 bases, and 9 bases lay in between. The CDR3 DNA reads TGTGCCAGCAGCCCCCATTACTCTGGAAACACCATATATTTT. Its protein product is CASSPHYSGNTIYF.

V gene TRBV27 combines with J gene TRBJ2-2; TRBD2 matches at 8 bases. Trimming cost V 8 bases and J 5 bases; bases outside gene matches: 7. CDR3 size: 14 residues. CDR1 and CDR2 from the germline V gene are MNHEY and SMNVEV (reference sequence). The CDR3 spells CASQRGRVTGELFF. DNA of the CDR3: TGTGCCAGCCAGCGGGGGAGGGTGACCGGGGAGCTGTTTTTT.

The V gene is TRBV5-1, the J gene TRBJ1-3; TRBD1 agrees at 7 bases. Germline CDR1 and CDR2: SGHRS and YFSETQ. The CDR3 totals 13 residues. Trimming took 6 bases from V and 4 from J; bases not matched to a gene: 4. The CDR3 DNA sequence: TGCGCCAGCACGACAGGGCCGGGAAACACCATATATTTT. It codes for CASTTGPGNTIYF.

This clone was counted a few times. The chain links TRBV2 to TRBJ2-5; the match to TRBD1 covers 8 bases. With 7 bases clipped from V and 2 bases from J, the junction kept 9 bases outside the gene matches. The CDR3 runs to 15 residues. CDR1 is SNHLY and CDR2 is FYNNEI in the germline V gene. CDR3 sequence: CASNRDRLQQETQYF. For the CDR3, the DNA is TGTGCCAGCAACCGGGACAGGCTTCAGCAAGAGACCCAGTACTTC.

The rearrangement joins TRBV11-2 to TRBJ2-7; 8 bases are a match to TRBD1. Germline V gene data show CDR1 as SGHAT and CDR2 as FQNNGV. V gave up 0 bases and J gave up 4 bases; unmatched junction bases: 5. The CDR3 loop spans 15 amino acids. As DNA, the CDR3 is TGTGCCAGCAGCTTAGATCCAGGGGGCGGGTACGAGCAGTACTTC. This gives the protein CASSLDPGGGYEQYF.

V usage is TRBV6-4 and J usage is TRBJ2-2; D gene unclear. Germline V gives CDR1 MRHNA, CDR2 SNTAGT. V dropped 5 bases and J dropped 1 base, with 5 bases sitting between them. There are 13 residues in the CDR3. In DNA form, the CDR3 reads TGTGCCAGCAGTTTGAGGAACACCGGGGAGCTGTTTTTT. It encodes CASSLRNTGELFF.

This sequence joins TRBV5-8 and TRBJ2-7; tentatively, D is TRBD1 (6 bases). Germline-derived CDR1 and CDR2 are SGHTS and YDEGEE. The V end lost 2 bases, the J end lost 3 bases, and 15 bases lay between the germline ends. The CDR3 length is 15 residues. DNA of the CDR3: TGTGCCAGCAGCTTACACAGGGTGGGTCGCTACGAGCAGTACTTC. Its protein is CASSLHRVGRYEQYF.

The chain uses TRBV5-1 and TRBJ2-2; no firm D call. V was pared by 5 bases and J by 0 bases, with 8 bases between. The CDR3 consists of 14 residues. The germline CDR1 and CDR2 sequences are SGHRS and YFSETQ. CDR3 nucleotide sequence: TGCGCCAGCAGTATGTCTCCGAACACCGGGGAGCTGTTTTTT. It encodes CASSMSPNTGELFF.